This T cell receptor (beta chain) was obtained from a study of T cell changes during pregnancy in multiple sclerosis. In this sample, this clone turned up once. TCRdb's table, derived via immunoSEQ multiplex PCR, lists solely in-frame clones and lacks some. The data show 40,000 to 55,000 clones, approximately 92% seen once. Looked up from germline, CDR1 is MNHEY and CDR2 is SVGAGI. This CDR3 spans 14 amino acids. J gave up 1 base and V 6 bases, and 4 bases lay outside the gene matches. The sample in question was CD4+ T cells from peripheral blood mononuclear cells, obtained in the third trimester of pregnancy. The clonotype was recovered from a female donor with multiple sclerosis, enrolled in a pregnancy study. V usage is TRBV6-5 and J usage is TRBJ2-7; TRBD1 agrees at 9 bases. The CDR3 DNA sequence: TGTGCCAGCAGAAGGGACAGGGCGTCCTACGAGCAGTACTTC. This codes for CASRRDRASYEQYF.